The 3 T cell receptor beta chains below all came from one sample that was sequenced in a study of regulatory T cells in long-lasting Graves disease. TCR beta libraries were built with iRepertoire HTBI primers and Arm-PCR of CDR3 regions. One entry per CDR3 protein results from TCRdb running MiXCR on the multiplex PCR reads. This sample carries about 400,000 distinct CDR3 sequences, about a sixth of them seen once, and the ten largest clones take over 20%. The time point denotes: newly diagnosed GD, antithyroid drugs for less than 3 months. RNA extracted from PBMCs served as the sequencing template. The starting material was peripheral blood mononuclear cells (PBMCs), obtained at new diagnosis, from a patient treated with antithyroid drugs. These TCRs come from a female donor with Graves disease.

This clonotype was counted at least ten times. The J gene is TRBJ1-1, the V gene TRBV29-1; D unresolved. Germline CDR1 reads SQVTM; CDR2 reads ANQGSEA. The CDR3 covers 10 residues. Between the trimmed V and J ends, which lost 3 bases and 11 bases, there was a span of 10 bases. The CDR3 here is CSVEDVHAFF. For the CDR3, the DNA is TGCAGCGTTGAGGATGTGCACGCTTTCTTT.

This clonotype was counted ten times or more. The chain uses TRBV5-5 and TRBJ2-7, with D possibly being TRBD1 (6 bases). V was trimmed by 2 bases and J by 2 bases, leaving 14 bases between them. Germline assignment: CDR1 SGHKS and CDR2 YYEKEE (reference sequence). This CDR3 is 15 amino acids long. DNA for the CDR3: TGTGCCAGCAGCTTAAGAGGACAGCAAGCCTACGAGCAGTACTTC. This encodes CASSLRGQQAYEQYF.

Regarding this clonotype: Given a much more abundant clone one base away, this may be a read error. V and J are TRBV28 and TRBJ2-7, with 9 bases aligning to TRBD2. Germline CDR1 and CDR2: MDHEN and SYDVKM. This CDR3 is built from 17 residues. Unmatched junction bases numbered 16, after V lost 4 bases and J lost 6 bases. CDR3 residues: CASSSGPAGGHFSEQYF. The CDR3 DNA sequence: TGTGCCAGCAGTTCGGGACCAGCGGGAGGCCATTTCTCCGAGCAGTACTTC.